Described below is a single T cell receptor beta chain sequence and its context. The antigen remains undetermined. The time point here: week 35, safety follow-up. Vaccination used 300 ug of mutant IDH1 20-mer peptide per dose, with topical imiquimod. This sample is drawn from a study of a mutant IDH1 vaccine in newly diagnosed glioma. V lost 1 base to trimming and J lost 8 bases, with 19 bases between them. CDR1 is SGDLS, CDR2 YYNGEE, per germline. The length of the CDR3 is 16 residues. TCRdb keeps only in-frame clones here, not all; method: immunoSEQ multiplex PCR. The table shows roughly 68,000 clones, with roughly 74% occurring only once.

The sequencing here drew on PBMCs, taken from a glioma patient whose treatment included an IDH1 peptide vaccine. This clonotype originated in a man over 45 with glioma. The chain has TRBV9 and TRBJ2-1; no definite D call. The CDR3 protein is CASSVRSRREFDEQFF. The CDR3 DNA is TGTGCCAGCAGCGTACGGAGCCGGAGAGAATTCGATGAGCAGTTCTTC.